What follows is one T cell receptor beta chain and its context. Authors' methods: Counts of nucleated cells, estimated from reference gene primer amplification, were obtained. Data came from immunoSEQ multiplex PCR; TCRdb stores just in-frame clones and leaves some out. Clonal size and the V and J genes are those of that table, whereas D and trimming came from the DNA. The data contain about 62,000 clones, around 89% of them singletons. This sample was taken from a study of blood T cell repertoires in COVID-19. Trimming removed 6 bases at V and 5 bases at J, with 16 bases between. The germline V gene has CDR1 SNHLY and CDR2 FYNNEI. The CDR3 loop spans 14 amino acids. Those enrolled in Seattle joined during active infection and were followed longitudinally afterward.

The chain employs TRBV2 and TRBJ2-5, with D possibly TRBD2 on 7 matching bases. Sequenced input: peripheral blood. This TCR was sampled from a woman aged 55 to 70 with COVID-19, enrolled during active disease. The CDR3 loop reads CASRTGSGGETQYF. In DNA form, the CDR3 reads TGTGCCAGCAGAACAGGGTCCGGGGGGGAGACCCAGTACTTC.